Below, 12 T cell receptor beta chains from the same sample are listed, as sequenced in a study of OX40 agonist ivuxolimab in advanced cancers. This table comes from immunoSEQ multiplex PCR, and its TCRdb copy is limited to in-frame clones, with some not included. Here the sample spans around 20,000 clones, around 78% being singletons. The source was CD4+ or CD8+ T cells sorted from blood, collected in a trial of the OX40 agonist ivuxolimab. Receptor source: an adult with an advanced solid tumor such as melanoma, head and neck, liver or kidney cancer.

CDR3 amino acids: CASSSRGRTSGTGQYF. CDR3 sequence (DNA): TGTGCCAGCAGCTCCCGGGGGAGGACTAGCGGTACGGGGCAGTACTTC. The chain links TRBV7-2 to TRBJ2-5; the match to TRBD2 covers 10 bases. Germline V CDR1 and CDR2: SGHTA, FQGNSA. The V gene end was trimmed by 4 bases and the J gene end by 11 bases; junction bases not matched to a gene: 16. The CDR3 length is 16 residues.

The chain combines TRBV6-6 with TRBJ1-1; D possibly corresponds to TRBD1 (6 bases). The CDR3 has 13 residues. Trimming removed 6 bases from V and 5 bases from J, with 13 bases in between. Per the germline V gene, CDR1 is MNHNY and CDR2 is SVGAGI (reference sequence). As DNA, the CDR3 is TGTGCCAGCAGAACACAACAGGGAACTGAAGCTTTCTTT. Its translation is CASRTQQGTEAFF.

The J gene is TRBJ2-3, the V gene TRBV27; D gene unclear. Trimming cost V 5 bases and J 2 bases, with 8 bases left between them. This CDR3 is 13 amino acids long. Germline CDR1 and CDR2: MNHEY and SMNVEV (reference sequence). CDR3 sequence (DNA): TGTGCCAGCAGTGGCGGCTCCACAGATACGCAGTATTTT. This codes for CASSGGSTDTQYF.

The chain uses TRBV10-2 and TRBJ1-5; the D is unclear. The CDR3 has 13 residues. Trimming took 3 bases from V and 1 from J, leaving 4 bases between them. CDR1 and CDR2 (germline): WSHSY, SAAADI. In nucleotides, the CDR3 is TGCGCCAGCAGTGATGGAAGCAATCAGCCCCAGCATTTT. Translated: CASSDGSNQPQHF.

This clone was found a few times. V and J are TRBV19 and TRBJ1-5; D remains unclear. V gave up 6 bases and J gave up 3 bases, with 15 bases separating them. The CDR3 sequence is 15 residues long. The germline gives CDR1 LNHDA, CDR2 SQIVND (reference sequence). CDR3 protein: CASRPAGSLNQPQHF. The CDR3 DNA sequence: TGTGCCAGTAGACCTGCGGGCAGCCTCAATCAGCCCCAGCATTTT.

This rearrangement joins TRBV5-1 to TRBJ2-6, with D unresolved. The germline V gene encodes CDR1 SGHRS and CDR2 YFSETQ. This CDR3 contains 17 residues. V gave up 3 bases and J gave up 0 bases, with 13 bases separating them. The CDR3 DNA reads as TGCGCCAGCAGCTCCTCCAGAGGCAGCTCTGGGGCCAACGTCCTGACTTTC. Amino acids: CASSSSRGSSGANVLTF.

This clone came up a few times. J is TRBJ1-2 and V is TRBV2, with no clear D. CDR1 SNHLY and CDR2 FYNNEI come from the germline V gene. V dropped 3 bases and J dropped 5 bases, with 13 bases sitting between them. CDR3 length equals 14 residues. The DNA of the CDR3 is TGTGCCAGCAGTGATATCAGGTTACCGTATGGCTACACCTTC. Amino acids: CASSDIRLPYGYTF.

The chain employs TRBV11-3 and TRBJ1-1; D is undetermined. Germline CDR1 is SGHNT and CDR2 is YENEEA. Trimming removed 5 bases at V and 7 bases at J, with 17 bases between. The CDR3 sequence is 14 residues long. As DNA, the CDR3 is TGTGCCAGCAGCCCCCCCGGGAAAGGGATTGAAGCTTTCTTT. Translated, it gives CASSPPGKGIEAFF.

The genes are TRBV7-2 and TRBJ2-5; D is ambiguous. Trimming shortened V by 0 bases and J by 1 base, and 3 bases separated the two germline ends. CDR3 length: 13 residues. Germline V CDR1 and CDR2: SGHTA, FQGNSA. As DNA, the CDR3 is TGTGCCAGCAGCTTAGCCCGCCAAGAGACCCAGTACTTC. Its protein is CASSLARQETQYF.

A few counts support this clone. This chain uses TRBV25-1 with TRBJ1-3; D gene uncertain. V lost 0 bases and J lost 0, with 6 bases in between. The CDR3 extends over 15 amino acids. Germline V gives CDR1 MGHDK, CDR2 SYGVNS. DNA of the CDR3: TGTGCCAGCAGTGAATATGGTAGCTCTGGAAACACCATATATTTT. This gives the protein CASSEYGSSGNTIYF. Combining the CDR3 with reference TRBV25-1 and TRBJ1-3 gives the whole variable domain EADIYQTPRYLVIGTGKKITLECSQTMGHDKMYWYQQDPGMELHLIHYSYGVNSTEKGDLSSESTVSRIRTEHFPLTLESARPSHTSQYLCASSEYGSSGNTIYFGEGSWLTVV.

This clone was observed a handful of times. The chain recombines TRBV6-1 with TRBJ1-1, with TRBD1 matching 7 bases. The CDR3 loop spans 13 amino acids. With 6 bases clipped from V and 4 bases from J, the junction kept 5 bases outside the gene matches. Germline V gene lookup returns CDR1 MNHNS and CDR2 SASEGT. CDR3 loop: CASRQGSGTEAFF. DNA of the CDR3: TGTGCCAGCAGACAGGGGTCGGGCACTGAAGCTTTCTTT.

In regard to this clone: In the same sample, other DNA sequences code for this CDR3. J is TRBJ1-1 and V is TRBV7-2, with D uncertain. Trimming pared 2 bases from V and 8 bases from J, leaving 15 bases between. Per the germline V gene, CDR1 is SGHTA and CDR2 is FQGNSA. The CDR3 is 14 amino acids. The DNA for the CDR3 is TGTGCCAGCAGCTTATATCGCGGCGAGACAGAAGCTTTCTTT. Translated, it gives CASSLYRGETEAFF.